A selection of T cell receptor beta chains follows, all from one sample in a study of T-cell memory formation after mild COVID-19. From the 5' RACE reads, TCRdb called clonotypes with MiXCR, one entry per CDR3 protein. The sample shows 150,000 to 200,000 distinct CDR3 sequences, roughly 14% of them seen only once. Sequenced material: PBMCs or a T cell subset sorted from them (not recorded which). The receptors were sampled from an adult woman who had mild COVID-19 (a few samples of this study predate the infection). Cell type and time point are not known. The CDR3 runs from the conserved cysteine through the conserved F or W. A D gene is named only where the DNA matches it firmly. Clone size is shown for a subset of rows, as once, few, many or a class of expanded clone.

TRBV6-5	TRBD1	NA	TRBJ1-6	CASRGDRNSPLHF	TGTGCCAGCAGGGGGGACAGGAATTCACCCCTCCACTTT
TRBV7-3	NA	few	TRBJ2-3	CASSSGLPNTQYF	TGTGCCAGCAGCTCGGGACTGCCCAATACGCAGTATTTT
TRBV19	TRBD2	NA	TRBJ2-1	CASSISGLGDEQFF	TGTGCCAGTAGTATATCGGGACTAGGCGATGAGCAGTTCTTC
TRBV29-1	NA	many	TRBJ2-2	CSVEGGQGPSNTGELFF	TGCAGCGTTGAGGGGGGCCAGGGCCCTTCGAACACCGGGGAGCTGTTTTTT
TRBV19	NA	NA	TRBJ2-7	CASSRDLLSEQYF	TGTGCCAGTAGTAGGGACCTCCTGTCCGAGCAGTACTTC
TRBV7-8	TRBD2	few	TRBJ2-1	CASSLALTSGTYNEQFF	TGTGCCAGCAGCTTAGCGCTTACTAGCGGGACCTACAATGAGCAGTTCTTC
TRBV3-1	NA	few	TRBJ1-1	CASRRWGDSTEAFF	TGTGCCAGCAGACGGTGGGGTGACTCCACTGAAGCTTTCTTT
TRBV20-1	NA	few	TRBJ1-2	CSARVGTTEHTF	TGCAGTGCTAGAGTCGGGACAACGGAACACACCTTC
TRBV20-1	NA	few	TRBJ2-1	CSAHSQRSSYNEQFF	TGCAGTGCTCATTCCCAGCGGAGCTCCTACAATGAGCAGTTCTTC
TRBV3-1	TRBD2	NA	TRBJ2-7	CASSQDGGRGAYEQYF	TGTGCCAGCAGCCAAGATGGTGGGCGGGGGGCCTACGAGCAGTACTTC
TRBV6-5	TRBD1	few	TRBJ2-2	CASRMGQGGNGELFF	TGTGCCAGCAGGATGGGACAGGGGGGCAACGGGGAGCTGTTTTTT
TRBV5-1	NA	NA	TRBJ1-5	CASSVSGGNQPQHF	TGCGCCAGCAGCGTGAGTGGTGGTAATCAGCCCCAGCATTTT
TRBV29-1	TRBD2	NA	TRBJ2-1	CSVLTSSEQFF	TGCAGCGTCCTGACTAGCTCTGAGCAGTTCTTC
TRBV20-1	TRBD2	NA	TRBJ2-3	CGVARPSGKSTDTQYF	TGCGGGGTGGCTCGGCCTAGCGGAAAGAGCACAGATACGCAGTATTTT
TRBV9	NA	NA	TRBJ2-5	CASSVAGGIAQETQYF	TGTGCCAGCAGCGTAGCTGGAGGTATAGCACAAGAGACCCAGTACTTC
TRBV10-3	NA	NA	TRBJ2-7	CAIRGANYEQYF	TGTGCCATCAGAGGAGCGAACTACGAGCAGTACTTC
TRBV10-3	TRBD1	NA	TRBJ2-7	CAISDRDRGAGNYEQYF	TGTGCCATCAGTGACCGGGACAGGGGCGCCGGGAACTACGAGCAGTACTTC
TRBV4-3	NA	NA	TRBJ2-7	CASSQDWGLSSYEQYF	TGCGCCAGCAGCCAAGATTGGGGACTGAGCTCCTACGAGCAGTACTTC
TRBV30	TRBD1	NA	TRBJ2-2	CAWTYDRAKNTGELFF	TGTGCCTGGACCTACGACAGGGCCAAGAACACCGGGGAGCTGTTTTTT
TRBV19	TRBD1	NA	TRBJ1-1	CASSSRQGSAFF	TGTGCCAGTAGTTCCCGACAGGGTTCAGCTTTCTTT
TRBV5-1	TRBD2	many	TRBJ2-1	CASSWGTSTDEQFF	TGCGCCAGCAGCTGGGGGACTAGTACTGATGAGCAGTTCTTC
TRBV14	TRBD1	few	TRBJ2-7	CASSQGGGQASSYEQYF	TGTGCCAGCAGCCAAGGTGGGGGACAGGCGAGCTCCTACGAGCAGTACTTC
TRBV20-1	TRBD2	NA	TRBJ2-3	CSPGGGETDTQYF	TGCAGCCCGGGTGGGGGGGAAACAGATACGCAGTATTTT
TRBV12-3/TRBV12-4	NA	few	TRBJ1-2	CASSFSLGKHGYTF	TGTGCCAGCAGTTTCAGTCTTGGGAAGCATGGCTACACCTTC
TRBV5-1	NA	NA	TRBJ2-3	CASSAVGTDTQYF	TGCGCCAGCAGCGCAGTGGGGACAGATACGCAGTATTTT
TRBV29-1	TRBD2	few	TRBJ2-3	CSALGLAEDGPEQYF	TGCAGCGCCCTAGGACTAGCGGAAGACGGACCCGAGCAGTATTTT
TRBV4-3	NA	few	TRBJ2-7	CASSQNEGPGEQYF	TGCGCCAGCAGCCAGAACGAGGGTCCGGGAGAGCAGTACTTC
TRBV30	NA	NA	TRBJ2-2	CAWNFATNTGELFF	TGTGCCTGGAACTTCGCAACGAACACCGGGGAGCTGTTTTTT
TRBV29-1	TRBD1	few	TRBJ2-7	CSVPGTGGYEQYF	TGCAGCGTTCCCGGGACAGGGGGCTACGAGCAGTACTTC
TRBV2	TRBD2	NA	TRBJ2-7	CASRTSGRNEQYF	TGTGCCAGCAGGACTAGCGGGAGAAACGAGCAGTACTTC
TRBV12-3/TRBV12-4	TRBD1	few	TRBJ2-1	CASSPTGTGGNEQFF	TGTGCCAGCAGTCCCACCGGGACAGGGGGCAATGAGCAGTTCTTC
TRBV12-3/TRBV12-4	NA	many	TRBJ2-2	CASSLRRTGELFF	TGTGCCAGCAGTTTACGCAGAACCGGGGAGCTGTTTTTT
TRBV29-1	TRBD1	many	TRBJ2-7	CSVSTGAEQYF	TGCAGCGTTTCCACAGGGGCCGAGCAGTACTTC
TRBV7-9	NA	NA	TRBJ2-3	CASRTLSTDTQYF	TGTGCCAGCAGGACGCTGAGCACAGATACGCAGTATTTT
TRBV7-9	NA	NA	TRBJ1-1	CASRPTGMNTEAFF	TGTGCCAGCAGACCTACAGGGATGAACACTGAAGCTTTCTTT
TRBV7-9	TRBD2	few	TRBJ2-5	CASRLSGGAKETQYF	TGTGCCAGCAGACTTAGCGGGGGGGCCAAAGAGACCCAGTACTTC
TRBV7-2	NA	NA	TRBJ1-1	CASSFRRNINTEAFF	TGTGCCAGCAGCTTCCGACGGAACATAAACACTGAAGCTTTCTTT
TRBV20-1	TRBD1	few	TRBJ1-2	CSAPDRGDYGYTF	TGCAGTGCACCCGACAGGGGGGACTATGGCTACACCTTC
TRBV6-2/TRBV6-3	TRBD1	NA	TRBJ2-1	CASSYDRGAGQSYNEQFF	TGTGCCAGCAGTTACGACAGGGGAGCGGGCCAATCCTACAATGAGCAGTTCTTC
TRBV12-3/TRBV12-4	TRBD1	few	TRBJ2-7	CASRYGTAELSTYEQYF	TGTGCCAGCAGGTATGGGACAGCGGAACTTTCAACCTACGAGCAGTACTTC
TRBV18	TRBD2	NA	TRBJ2-3	CASSPLGLAGSTDTQYF	TGTGCCAGCTCACCCCTTGGACTAGCGGGGAGCACAGATACGCAGTATTTT
TRBV12-3/TRBV12-4	TRBD2	many	TRBJ2-3	CASRASSRGLAGEAGTDTQYF	TGTGCCAGCCGCGCCAGTTCCAGGGGGCTAGCGGGAGAGGCGGGCACAGATACGCAGTATTTT
TRBV4-1	NA	many	TRBJ2-7	CASSQGADEQYF	TGCGCCAGCAGCCAAGGGGCAGACGAGCAGTACTTC
TRBV18	TRBD1	few	TRBJ1-5	CASSLTDRGNQPQHF	TGTGCCAGCTCGCTTACTGACAGGGGCAATCAGCCCCAGCATTTT
TRBV7-9	NA	few	TRBJ1-1	CASSLAGGNTEAFF	TGTGCCAGCAGCTTAGCGGGGGGGAACACTGAAGCTTTCTTT
TRBV24-1	NA	NA	TRBJ2-5	CATSDPPGEETQYF	TGTGCCACCAGTGATCCCCCAGGGGAGGAGACCCAGTACTTC
TRBV7-8	TRBD1	NA	TRBJ1-1	CASSYYRGTTEAFF	TGTGCCAGCAGCTATTACAGGGGGACCACTGAAGCTTTCTTT
TRBV7-3	NA	many	TRBJ2-3	CASSFYFSTDTQYF	TGTGCCAGCAGCTTCTACTTTAGCACAGATACGCAGTATTTT
TRBV18	TRBD1	few	TRBJ2-1	CASSPSGTGPHNEQFF	TGTGCCAGCTCACCTTCCGGGACAGGGCCCCACAATGAGCAGTTCTTC
TRBV5-1	NA	NA	TRBJ1-5	CASSLLGASNQPQHF	TGCGCCAGCAGCTTGTTGGGGGCTAGCAATCAGCCCCAGCATTTT
TRBV27	NA	NA	TRBJ2-1	CASSVEGGEQFF	TGTGCCAGCAGCGTTGAGGGGGGTGAGCAGTTCTTC
TRBV20-1	TRBD1	few	TRBJ2-3	CSARADRGPSDTQYF	TGTAGTGCTAGGGCGGACAGGGGGCCGTCAGATACGCAGTATTTT
TRBV5-5	NA	few	TRBJ2-3	CASSLGSVGTQYF	TGTGCCAGCAGCTTGGGGTCGGTGGGTACGCAGTATTTT
TRBV5-4	NA	few	TRBJ2-1	CASSSTGLADEQFF	TGTGCCAGCAGCTCTACAGGGTTGGCGGATGAGCAGTTCTTC
TRBV7-8	TRBD2	few	TRBJ2-2	CASSLGLAGGVTWGELFF	TGTGCCAGCAGCTTAGGACTAGCGGGAGGAGTAACTTGGGGGGAGCTGTTTTTT
TRBV7-2	TRBD1	few	TRBJ1-1	CASSPRTGGGGEAFF	TGTGCCAGCAGCCCTCGGACAGGGGGCGGCGGTGAAGCTTTCTTT
TRBV5-1	NA	few	TRBJ2-2	CASSTGSFANTGELFF	TGCGCCAGCAGCACTGGATCGTTCGCGAACACCGGGGAGCTGTTTTTT